A selection of T cell receptor beta chains follows, all from one sample in a study of CD8+CD57+ T cells in acquired aplastic anemia. MiXCR was run by TCRdb on the reads, yielding one entry per CDR3 protein. The sample lists about 120,000 distinct CDR3 sequences, 55% to 70% seen once, with 25% to 35% in the top ten. The specimen was sorted CD4+, CD8+, or CD8+CD57+ T cells (not recorded which) from PBMCs. The source of these receptors is a human donor with aplastic anemia. CDR3s include the opening cysteine and the closing phenylalanine or tryptophan. The D gene is left open where the match is weak. Size is omitted from some rows. Given values are once, few, many or a class for expanded clones.

TRBV20-1	NA	TRBD1	TRBJ1-5	CSARAPQGSQPQHF	TGCAGTGCTAGAGCCCCACAGGGGTCGCAGCCCCAGCATTTT
TRBV7-3	once	NA	TRBJ2-1	CASSYLGGDEQFF	TGTGCCAGCAGCTATCTGGGGGGTGATGAGCAGTTCTTC
TRBV29-1	NA	NA	TRBJ2-1	CSCGITGDEQFF	TGCAGCTGCGGGATCACCGGCGATGAGCAGTTCTTC
TRBV7-9	many	NA	TRBJ2-2	CASSSPVPAGELFF	TGTGCCAGCAGCTCCCCCGTTCCTGCCGGGGAGCTGTTTTTT
TRBV2	NA	TRBD2	TRBJ2-5	CASRRLAGAQETQYF	TGTGCCAGCAGACGACTAGCGGGGGCACAAGAGACCCAGTACTTC
TRBV15	NA	TRBD2	TRBJ2-3	CATSSTSGRRGDTQYF	TGTGCCACCAGCTCGACTAGCGGGAGGCGAGGGGATACGCAGTATTTT
TRBV13	NA	TRBD2	TRBJ2-5	CASSLRTSGETQETQYF	TGTGCCAGCAGCCTCCGGACTAGCGGGGAGACCCAAGAGACCCAGTACTTC
TRBV20-1	NA	TRBD2	TRBJ2-3	CSAVGTSGDTQYF	TGCAGTGCTGTCGGGACTAGTGGGGATACGCAGTATTTT
TRBV29-1	once	NA	TRBJ1-1	CSVEVSGNTEAFF	TGCAGCGTTGAAGTATCCGGGAACACTGAAGCTTTCTTT
TRBV25-1	few	NA	TRBJ2-6	CASSENSAGISGANVLTF	TGTGCCAGCAGTGAAAATTCGGCGGGGATCTCTGGGGCCAACGTCCTGACTTTC
TRBV2	NA	NA	TRBJ1-5	CASSGQGVRQPQHF	TGTGCCAGCTCAGGGCAGGGCGTCCGTCAGCCCCAGCATTTT
TRBV10-3	NA	NA	TRBJ1-1	CAIANGGFTEAFF	TGTGCCATCGCAAACGGAGGGTTTACTGAAGCTTTCTTT
TRBV5-4	once	NA	TRBJ2-3	CASSPAGRPDGDTQYF	TGTGCCAGCAGCCCGGCGGGACGGCCTGATGGGGATACGCAGTATTTT
TRBV24-1	NA	TRBD2	TRBJ2-1	CATSVATSGVNNEQFF	TGTGCCACCAGTGTCGCGACTAGCGGGGTAAACAATGAGCAGTTCTTC
TRBV7-6	NA	NA	TRBJ1-1	CASSESGGTEAFF	TGTGCCAGCAGCGAGTCTGGTGGCACTGAAGCTTTCTTT
TRBV6-1	many	TRBD2	TRBJ2-7	CASSAGGGGSWSEAGEQYF	TGTGCCAGCAGTGCCGGCGGGGGGGGCTCTTGGAGTGAAGCGGGCGAGCAGTACTTC
TRBV11-2	NA	TRBD2	TRBJ2-1	CATQREAPGKQFF	TGTGCCACCCAGCGGGAGGCACCGGGTAAGCAGTTCTTC
TRBV5-6	NA	NA	TRBJ1-1	CASRTTGNTEAFF	TGTGCCAGCAGAACGACAGGGAACACTGAAGCTTTCTTT
TRBV15	NA	TRBD2	TRBJ2-1	CATSSQGGGFNEQFF	TGTGCCACCAGCAGCCAAGGCGGGGGGTTCAATGAGCAGTTCTTC
TRBV15	NA	TRBD2	TRBJ2-1	CATSGLAGGYNEQFF	TGTGCCACCAGCGGACTAGCGGGGGGTTACAATGAGCAGTTCTTC
TRBV14	NA	NA	TRBJ1-1	CASSQDWTAEAFF	TGTGCCAGCAGCCAAGACTGGACAGCTGAAGCTTTCTTT
TRBV5-6	NA	NA	TRBJ1-2	CASSFAGFIGYTF	TGTGCCAGCAGCTTTGCTGGTTTTATCGGCTACACCTTC
TRBV19	NA	NA	TRBJ2-7	CASRNRGGSYEQYF	TGCGCCAGTAGAAACAGGGGAGGTAGCTACGAGCAGTACTTC
TRBV7-8	many	NA	TRBJ1-1	CASSSTRTENTEAFF	TGTGCCAGCAGCTCAACTCGGACAGAGAACACTGAAGCTTTCTTT
TRBV9	NA	NA	TRBJ2-1	CASSSEGGLQFF	TGTGCCAGCAGCTCAGAGGGGGGATTACAGTTCTTC
TRBV5-1	NA	TRBD1	TRBJ2-3	CASTSQTGGADTQYF	TGCGCCAGCACGTCACAGACAGGGGGGGCAGATACGCAGTATTTT
TRBV29-1	NA	TRBD1	TRBJ1-1	CSVDDRGGTEAFF	TGCAGCGTCGACGACAGGGGCGGCACTGAAGCTTTCTTT
TRBV20-1	NA	TRBD2	TRBJ2-3	CSAIAGRTNTQYF	TGCAGTGCTATAGCGGGGCGTACTAATACGCAGTATTTT
TRBV19	NA	NA	TRBJ1-1	CVTMLGINEAFF	TGTGTCACTATGTTGGGAATAAATGAAGCTTTCTTT
TRBV15	NA	NA	TRBJ1-2	CATSRERDIINYGYTF	TGTGCCACCAGCAGAGAGAGGGACATAATAAACTATGGCTACACCTTC
TRBV6-4	NA	NA	TRBJ2-7	CASSAPGDYEQYF	TGTGCCAGCAGTGCCCCTGGGGACTACGAGCAGTACTTC
TRBV29-1	NA	NA	TRBJ1-2	CSVNSKVYGYTF	TGCAGCGTTAACAGCAAAGTCTATGGCTACACCTTC
TRBV10-3	NA	NA	TRBJ2-3	CAINQGDTDTQYF	TGTGCCATCAACCAGGGTGACACAGATACGCAGTATTTT
TRBV12-3/TRBV12-4	once	NA	TRBJ1-2	CASSEAGNISGYTF	TGTGCCAGCAGTGAAGCGGGGAACATAAGTGGCTACACCTTC
TRBV19	NA	TRBD1	TRBJ2-2	CASSRGQGGTGELFF	TGTGCCAGTAGTAGGGGACAGGGAGGCACCGGGGAGCTGTTTTTT
TRBV13	NA	TRBD1	TRBJ2-7	CASSPGTGFHEQYF	TGTGCCAGCAGCCCCGGGACAGGGTTCCACGAGCAGTACTTC
TRBV7-9	many	NA	TRBJ2-7	CASSFRGGYEQYF	TGTGCCAGCAGCTTCCGGGGCGGCTACGAGCAGTACTTC
TRBV7-2	NA	NA	TRBJ2-3	CASSLAPIFAGDTQYF	TGTGCCAGCAGCTTAGCCCCGATATTTGCCGGAGATACGCAGTATTTT
TRBV19	many	NA	TRBJ2-1	CASSIRQGPREQFF	TGTGCCAGTAGTATTCGGCAGGGGCCCAGGGAGCAGTTCTTC
TRBV27	many	NA	TRBJ2-7	CASSLDARYEQYF	TGTGCCAGCAGTTTAGACGCGCGGTACGAGCAGTACTTC
TRBV7-8	NA	NA	TRBJ1-4	CASSEVGEKLFF	TGTGCCAGCAGCGAAGTGGGTGAAAAACTGTTTTTT
TRBV7-3	NA	NA	TRBJ2-1	CASSPEASNNEQFF	TGTGCCAGCAGCCCGGAGGCGAGTAACAATGAGCAGTTCTTC
TRBV20-1	NA	TRBD1	TRBJ1-2	CSAGRTGPEGYTF	TGCAGTGCTGGACGGACAGGCCCGGAAGGCTACACCTTC
TRBV7-6	NA	TRBD1	TRBJ1-2	CASSLYPGQGADGYTF	TGTGCCAGCAGCTTATACCCCGGACAGGGGGCAGATGGCTACACCTTC
TRBV29-1	NA	TRBD1	TRBJ2-7	CSVGSRTGGGEQYF	TGCAGCGTTGGAAGTAGGACAGGGGGCGGCGAGCAGTACTTC
TRBV5-1	NA	TRBD2	TRBJ2-7	CASSFSGGTYEQYF	TGCGCCAGCAGCTTTAGCGGGGGTACCTACGAGCAGTACTTC
TRBV20-1	NA	TRBD1	TRBJ1-1	CSAGDRVRMNTEAFF	TGCAGTGCTGGAGACAGGGTGAGGATGAACACTGAAGCTTTCTTT
TRBV2	NA	TRBD2	TRBJ2-1	CASSEAASGSGEQFF	TGTGCCAGCAGTGAAGCCGCTAGCGGGAGTGGTGAGCAGTTCTTC
TRBV7-3	NA	NA	TRBJ2-7	CASSRDNYEQYF	TGTGCCAGCAGCCGGGACAACTACGAGCAGTACTTC
TRBV12-3/TRBV12-4	NA	TRBD2	TRBJ2-1	CASNGGSSYNEQFF	TGTGCCAGCAATGGCGGGAGCTCCTACAATGAGCAGTTCTTC
TRBV15	many	NA	TRBJ2-1	CATSRDLHNEQFF	TGTGCCACCAGCAGAGATTTACACAATGAGCAGTTCTTC
TRBV7-9	NA	TRBD1	TRBJ2-7	CASSTGTVNEQYF	TGTGCCAGCAGCACCGGGACAGTCAACGAGCAGTACTTC
TRBV6-5	NA	NA	TRBJ2-6	CASSYARGANVLTF	TGTGCCAGCAGTTACGCACGTGGGGCCAACGTCCTGACTTTC
TRBV30	NA	TRBD1	TRBJ1-5	CAWRRDSNQPQHF	TGTGCCTGGAGACGGGACAGCAATCAGCCCCAGCACTTT
TRBV4-1	many	NA	TRBJ1-6	CASSQAHGQFNSPLHF	TGCGCCAGCAGCCAAGCCCATGGGCAGTTTAATTCACCCCTCCACTTT